This T cell receptor (beta chain) was retrieved from a study of long-term antiretroviral therapy in people with HIV. With respect to this clone: What it binds is unknown.

Whole-study findings and limits: Information on adherence, resistance and therapy changes was unavailable.

Assay version v3.0 of immunoSEQ was used, and it was run at survey level. Sequencing used immunoSEQ multiplex PCR; TCRdb keeps in-frame clones, though not all of them. Counted here are around 40,000 clones, about 94% occurring once; the ten biggest clones make up about 3.6%. Trimming removed 0 bases at V and 1 base at J, with 14 bases between. Per the germline V gene, CDR1 is SGDLS and CDR2 is YYNGEE. The CDR3 has 17 residues. The specimen was unsorted PBMCs, collected 4.1 years after starting antiretroviral therapy. The chain recombines TRBV9 with TRBJ1-3, with no clear D. The sequence came from a woman between 45 and 65 years old with HIV. In DNA form, the CDR3 reads TGTGCCAGCAGCGTAGATTCAACCCGTTGGTCTGGAAACACCATATATTTT. As protein: CASSVDSTRWSGNTIYF. Full variable domain (outside the CDR3, taken from reference TRBV9 and TRBJ1-3): DSGVTQTPKHLITATGQRVTLRCSPRSGDLSVYWYQQSLDQGLQFLIQYYNGEERAKGNILERFSAQQFPDLHSELNLSSLELGDSALYFCASSVDSTRWSGNTIYFGEGSWLTVV.